This T cell receptor beta chain was profiled in a study of control samples from healthy donors and cancer patients. Germline V gene sequence: CDR1 KGHSH, CDR2 LQKENI. There are 11 residues in the CDR3. The ends were cut back, 8 bases at V and 4 bases at J, with 8 bases in the middle. This table comes from immunoSEQ multiplex PCR, and its TCRdb copy is limited to in-frame clones, with some not included. The sample has 15,000 to 20,000 clones, 85% to 90% seen once. The chain links TRBV18 to TRBJ1-1; D possibly corresponds to TRBD1 (5 bases). The sample was PBMCs. This receptor was obtained from a man between 60 and 70 years old with head and neck cancer. DNA for the CDR3: TGTGCCAGCCGAGACAGCACTGAAGCTTTCTTT. It is translated as CASRDSTEAFF.